Below are 10 T cell receptor beta chains sequenced from a single sample in a study of chemoradiotherapy in HPV16-positive cancers. Repertoires were generated with immunoSEQ multiplex PCR, while TCRdb's copy carries only in-frame clones and drops some. Of approximately 15,000 clones listed, around 74% are singletons. Sampling was performed from a patient who underwent chemoradiotherapy. These TCRs come from a human donor with HPV-associated anogenital cancer.

V is TRBV2 and J is TRBJ1-5; D is unclear. Deletions cut 6 bases from V and 0 bases from J, with 15 bases between. CDR1 is SNHLY, CDR2 FYNNEI, per germline. The length of the CDR3 is 16 residues. The CDR3 loop reads CASSLRRGFSNQPQHF. The CDR3 nucleotides are TGTGCCAGCAGCCTTAGGCGGGGTTTTAGCAATCAGCCCCAGCATTTT.

The gene calls are TRBV11-3 and TRBJ1-2; perhaps TRBD1 as D (5 bases). The CDR3 runs 14 residues. Deletions cut 5 bases from V and 7 bases from J, with 17 bases between. CDR1 is SGHNT, CDR2 YENEEA, per germline. CDR3 DNA: TGTGCCAGCAGCCCAAGGGGCTCTTCGAGTGGCTACACCTTC. It is translated as CASSPRGSSSGYTF.

This clone was detected only once. CDR3 in DNA: TGTGCCAGCAGTAGGACTAGCGGGGAGACCCAGTACTTC. Amino acids: CASSRTSGETQYF. The chain carries TRBV2 and TRBJ2-5; TRBD2 matches at 11 bases. Germline CDR1 and CDR2: SNHLY and FYNNEI. CDR3 length: 13 residues. V dropped 5 bases and J dropped 5; count of bases not matched to a gene: 1.

In its sample, this clone was seen a few times. The chain is built from TRBV6-1 and TRBJ1-4; perhaps TRBD1 as D (5 bases). The CDR3 contains 16 residues. Per germline, CDR1 MNHNS and CDR2 SASEGT. Trimming took 4 bases from V and 3 from J, leaving 15 bases between them. The CDR3 DNA is TGTGCCAGCAGTGCGCGACCTACGGGGGCTAATGAAAAACTGTTTTTT. Translated, it gives CASSARPTGANEKLFF.

The V call is TRBV19, the J call TRBJ2-2; the match to TRBD1 covers 10 bases. CDR3 length equals 18 residues. V was pared by 3 bases and J by 4 bases, with 11 bases of the junction left unmatched. Germline V gene data show CDR1 as LNHDA and CDR2 as SQIVND (reference sequence). This CDR3 is CASSMGTGVDGGTGELFF. The CDR3 bases are TGTGCCAGTAGTATGGGGACAGGGGTGGACGGTGGCACCGGGGAGCTGTTTTTT.

The gene calls are TRBV2 and TRBJ2-1; perhaps D is TRBD1 or TRBD2 (7 bases each). Trimming shortened V by 5 bases and J by 6 bases, and 17 bases separated the two germline ends. Germline V CDR1 and CDR2: SNHLY, FYNNEI. The CDR3 sequence is 15 residues long. CDR3 region: CASSWSRGGGNEQFF. The CDR3 nucleotides are TGTGCCAGCAGTTGGAGCAGGGGGGGAGGCAATGAGCAGTTCTTC.

V and J are TRBV7-8 and TRBJ2-7; 8 positions agree with TRBD2. Germline V CDR1 and CDR2: SGHVS, FQNEAQ. The V segment lost 2 bases and the J segment 3 bases; nucleotides outside the gene matches: 3. The length of the CDR3 is 14 residues. In DNA, the CDR3 is TGTGCCAGCAGCTTAACTAGCGGTTACTACGAGCAGTACTTC. It translates to CASSLTSGYYEQYF.

The J gene is TRBJ2-1, the V gene TRBV5-5, with 13 bases matching TRBD2. Germline-derived CDR1 and CDR2 are SGHKS and YYEKEE (reference sequence). The V gene end was trimmed by 4 bases and the J gene end by 3 bases; junction bases not matched to a gene: 13. The CDR3 consists of 19 residues. CDR3 sequence reads: CASSLRTSGSLPLYNEQFF. CDR3 in DNA: TGTGCCAGCAGCCTTCGGACTAGCGGGAGTCTACCCCTCTACAATGAGCAGTTCTTC.

This chain uses TRBV7-8 with TRBJ2-3, with D possibly called TRBD1 or TRBD2 (5 bases each). This CDR3 spans 14 amino acids. The germline V and J ends were trimmed by 6 bases and 2 bases, with 12 bases remaining between them. Germline CDR1 SGHVS, CDR2 FQNEAQ. The CDR3 DNA reads as TGTGCCAGCAGTCCGGGACCAATCACAGATACGCAGTATTTT. Protein: CASSPGPITDTQYF.

This clone was recorded a few times. This sequence joins TRBV6-1 and TRBJ2-5, with unresolved D. Trimming stripped 6 bases from V and 2 bases from J, with 10 bases between. The CDR3 is made up of 13 amino acids. Germline CDR1 MNHNS, CDR2 SASEGT. CDR3 DNA sequence: TGTGCCAGCAGATGGACGTCTCAAGAGACCCAGTACTTC. Encoded protein: CASRWTSQETQYF.